What follows are 6 T cell receptor beta chains derived from one specimen sequenced in a study of cytomegalovirus exposure and HLA in healthy donors. 60 Vbeta and 13 Jbeta primers were used in PCR. Data came from immunoSEQ multiplex PCR; TCRdb stores just in-frame clones and leaves some out. The data show some 160,000 clones, around three quarters seen once. Sample: PBMCs. These TCRs come from a man aged 35-49 years in good health and CMV-seronegative.

The gene calls are TRBV7-2 and TRBJ2-7; weak D call: TRBD1 (6 bases). The CDR3 sequence is 16 residues long. V lost 1 base to trimming and J lost 1 base, with 14 bases between them. Looked up from germline, CDR1 is SGHTA and CDR2 is FQGNSA. The CDR3 coding sequence is TGTGCCAGCAGCTTAGGTGGTGGGACAACATCCTACGAGCAGTACTTC. It codes for CASSLGGGTTSYEQYF.

V is TRBV5-4 and J is TRBJ1-1; TRBD1 agrees at 10 bases. CDR3 length: 14 residues. V gave up 3 bases and J gave up 4 bases; unmatched junction bases: 3. In germline, CDR1 is SGHNT, CDR2 YYREEE (reference sequence). The CDR3 DNA follows: TGTGCCAGCAGCTCCCGGACAGGGGGCACTGAAGCTTTCTTT. It is translated as CASSSRTGGTEAFF.

The chain links TRBV7-2 to TRBJ1-4; 9 bases fit TRBD1. Trimming cost V 5 bases and J 0 bases; bases outside gene matches: 1. Germline CDR1 and CDR2: SGHTA and FQGNSA. This CDR3 spans 15 amino acids. Here the CDR3 DNA reads TGTGCCAGCAGCCGGGACAGGGCAACTAATGAAAAACTGTTTTTT. Protein product: CASSRDRATNEKLFF. The full variable domain, in which reference TRBV7-2 and TRBJ1-4 provide the parts outside the CDR3, is GAGVSQSPSNKVTEKGKDVELRCDPISGHTALYWYRQSLGQGLEFLIYFQGNSAPDKSGLPSDRFSAERTGGSVSTLTIQRTQQEDSAVYLCASSRDRATNEKLFFGSGTQLSVL.

The chain combines TRBV15 with TRBJ1-1, with D perhaps matching TRBD1 (5 bases). CDR1 is LNHNV and CDR2 is YYDKDF in the germline V gene (reference sequence). V was trimmed by 0 bases and J by 8 bases, leaving 7 bases between them. The CDR3 is 12 amino acids. CDR3 amino acids: CATSREGGEAFF. For the CDR3, the DNA is TGTGCCACCAGCAGAGAGGGGGGGGAAGCTTTCTTT.

The chain carries TRBV28 and TRBJ2-7; D unclear. Germline assignment: CDR1 MDHEN and CDR2 SYDVKM. V lost 6 bases, J lost 3 bases, and 9 bases lay in between. This CDR3 has 12 residues. The CDR3 DNA is TGTGCCAGCAGCTTCCACAACTACGAGCAGTACTTC. It is translated as CASSFHNYEQYF.

This chain connects TRBV5-4 to TRBJ1-1; 8 bases agree with TRBD1. V shed 1 base, J shed 10 bases, and the junction held 9 bases outside the gene matches. CDR1 and CDR2 (germline): SGHNT, YYREEE (reference sequence). There are 14 residues in the CDR3. This CDR3 reads CASSLTGQGASAFF. The CDR3 DNA reads TGTGCCAGCAGCTTGACCGGCCAGGGGGCATCAGCTTTCTTT.